This paragraph covers one TCR beta chain sequence. Its antigen remains unknown. The record originates from a study of vaccination effects on CD4 cells after COVID-19. Regarding the study as a whole: Healthy vaccinees showed cross-reactivity with common cold coronaviruses in only 1 of 255 vaccine-induced clones.

The method was immunoSEQ multiplex PCR; TCRdb's version includes in-frame clones alone and lacks a portion of them. The table shows about 59,000 clones, with 75% to 85% occurring only once. Viral peptide pool expansion of antigen-specific CD4+ T cells preceded sequencing in the ViraFEST assay. Investigators separated out CD4+ T cells once around nine days of culture had passed. Participants each got two BNT162b2 or mRNA-1273 vaccine doses. A half-volume exchange with IL-2 medium occurred on days 3 and 7. The sequence was collected from a human donor who received a COVID-19 vaccine. The sample was CD4+ T cells from PBMCs cultured with HCoV-OC43 spike peptides, taken after COVID-19 vaccination. Subset: HCoV-OC43 spike overlapping peptide pool stimulation.

The CDR3 region has the DNA TGTGCCAGCAGCTCGGGACAGGGAATGTCCAAAAACATTCAGTACTTC. Residues: CASSSGQGMSKNIQYF. The chain links TRBV3-1 (or the pseudogene TRBV3-2) to TRBJ2-4; 9 bases are a match to TRBD1. Germline loops: CDR1 LGHDT, CDR2 YNNKEL (reference sequence). CDR3 length: 16 residues. V lost 5 bases and J lost 2; bases outside the gene matches: 7.